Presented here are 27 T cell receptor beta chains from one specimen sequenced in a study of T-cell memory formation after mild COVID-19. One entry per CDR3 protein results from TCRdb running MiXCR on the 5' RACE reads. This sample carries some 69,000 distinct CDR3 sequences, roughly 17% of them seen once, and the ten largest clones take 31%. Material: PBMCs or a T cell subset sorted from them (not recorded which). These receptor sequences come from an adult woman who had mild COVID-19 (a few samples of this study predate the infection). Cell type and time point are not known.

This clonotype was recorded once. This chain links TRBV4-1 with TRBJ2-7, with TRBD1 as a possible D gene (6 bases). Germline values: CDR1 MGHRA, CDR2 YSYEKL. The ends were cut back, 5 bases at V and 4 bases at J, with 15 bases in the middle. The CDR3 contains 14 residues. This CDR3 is CASSTRTVSYEQYF. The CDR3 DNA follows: TGCGCCAGCAGCACCCGGACAGTGTCTTACGAGCAGTACTTC.

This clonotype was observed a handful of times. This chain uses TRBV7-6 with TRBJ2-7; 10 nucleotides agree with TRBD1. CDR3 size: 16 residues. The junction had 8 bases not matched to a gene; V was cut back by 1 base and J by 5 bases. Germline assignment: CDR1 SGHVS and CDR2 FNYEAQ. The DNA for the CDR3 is TGTGCCAGCAGCTTAGGTCCGGGACAGGGGCCCCACGAGCAGTACTTC. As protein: CASSLGPGQGPHEQYF.

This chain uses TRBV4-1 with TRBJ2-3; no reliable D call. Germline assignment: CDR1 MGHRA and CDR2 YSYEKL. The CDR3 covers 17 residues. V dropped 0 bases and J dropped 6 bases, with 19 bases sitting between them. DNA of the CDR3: TGCGCCAGCAGCCAAGATACAGACCGGGCCCCGGCGGATACGCAGTATTTT. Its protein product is CASSQDTDRAPADTQYF.

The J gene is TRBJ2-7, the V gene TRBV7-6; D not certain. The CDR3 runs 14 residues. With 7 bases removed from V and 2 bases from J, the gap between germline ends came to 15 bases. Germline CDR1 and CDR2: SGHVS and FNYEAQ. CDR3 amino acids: CASTPQAETYEQYF. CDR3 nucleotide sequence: TGTGCCAGCACCCCTCAGGCAGAAACCTACGAGCAGTACTTC. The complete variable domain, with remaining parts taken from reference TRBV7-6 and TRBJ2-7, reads GAGVSQSPRYKVTKRGQDVALRCDPISGHVSLYWYRQALGQGPEFLTYFNYEAQQDKSGLPNDRFSAERPEGSISTLTIQRTEQRDSAMYRCASTPQAETYEQYFGPGTRLTVT.

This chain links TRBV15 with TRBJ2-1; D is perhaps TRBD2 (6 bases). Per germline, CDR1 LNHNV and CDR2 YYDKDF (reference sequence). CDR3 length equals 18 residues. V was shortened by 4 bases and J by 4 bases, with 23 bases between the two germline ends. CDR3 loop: CATSTPRDSRGLYNEQFF. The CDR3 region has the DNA TGTGCCACCAGCACCCCCCGCGACAGCCGGGGACTTTACAATGAGCAGTTCTTC.

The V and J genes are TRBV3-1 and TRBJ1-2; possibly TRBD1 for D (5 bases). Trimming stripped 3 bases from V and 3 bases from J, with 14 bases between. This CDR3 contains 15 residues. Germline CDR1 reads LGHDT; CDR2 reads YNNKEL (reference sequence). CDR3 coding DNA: TGTGCCAGCAGCCACCCGGGACTGACGGACTATGGCTACACCTTC. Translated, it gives CASSHPGLTDYGYTF.

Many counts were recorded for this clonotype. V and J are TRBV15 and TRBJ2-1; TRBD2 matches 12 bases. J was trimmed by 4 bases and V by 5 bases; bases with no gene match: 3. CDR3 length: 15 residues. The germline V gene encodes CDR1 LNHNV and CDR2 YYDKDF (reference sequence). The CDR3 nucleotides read TGTGCCACCAGCTTGGGGACTAGCGGGTACAATGAGCAGTTCTTC. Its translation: CATSLGTSGYNEQFF.

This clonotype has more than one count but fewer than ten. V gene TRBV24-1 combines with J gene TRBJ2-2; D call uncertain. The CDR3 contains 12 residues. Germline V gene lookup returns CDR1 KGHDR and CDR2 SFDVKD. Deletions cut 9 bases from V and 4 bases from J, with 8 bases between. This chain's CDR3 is CATGPGTGELFF. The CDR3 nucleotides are TGTGCCACCGGACCCGGCACCGGGGAGCTGTTTTTT.

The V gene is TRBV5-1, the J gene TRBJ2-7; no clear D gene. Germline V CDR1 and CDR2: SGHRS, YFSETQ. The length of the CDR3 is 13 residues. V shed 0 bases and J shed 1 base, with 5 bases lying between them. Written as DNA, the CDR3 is TGCGCCAGCAGCTTGGACTGGTCCTACGAGCAGTACTTC. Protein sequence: CASSLDWSYEQYF.

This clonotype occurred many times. CDR3 nucleotide sequence: TGTGCCACCAGTGAAGGGGCCCCTAGCACAGATACGCAGTATTTT. Its protein product is CATSEGAPSTDTQYF. This chain connects TRBV24-1 to TRBJ2-3, with D tentatively TRBD1 (5 bases). Germline V CDR1 and CDR2: KGHDR, SFDVKD. The V end lost 4 bases, the J end lost 0 bases, and 10 bases lay between the germline ends. This CDR3 is built from 15 residues.

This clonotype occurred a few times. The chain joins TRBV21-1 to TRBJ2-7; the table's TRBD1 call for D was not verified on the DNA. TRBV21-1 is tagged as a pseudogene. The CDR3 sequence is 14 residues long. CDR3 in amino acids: CASKTAGFTYEQYF. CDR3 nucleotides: TGTGCCAGTAAGACAGCTGGATTCACCTACGAGCAGTACTTC.

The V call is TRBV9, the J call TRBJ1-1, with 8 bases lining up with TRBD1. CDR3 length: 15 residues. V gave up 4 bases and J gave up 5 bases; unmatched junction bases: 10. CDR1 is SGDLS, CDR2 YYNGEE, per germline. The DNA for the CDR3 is TGTGCCAGCAGCCCGATGGACAGGGAGGAAACTGAAGCTTTCTTT. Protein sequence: CASSPMDREETEAFF. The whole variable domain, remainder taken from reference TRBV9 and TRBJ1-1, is DSGVTQTPKHLITATGQRVTLRCSPRSGDLSVYWYQQSLDQGLQFLIQYYNGEERAKGNILERFSAQQFPDLHSELNLSSLELGDSALYFCASSPMDREETEAFFGQGTRLTVV.

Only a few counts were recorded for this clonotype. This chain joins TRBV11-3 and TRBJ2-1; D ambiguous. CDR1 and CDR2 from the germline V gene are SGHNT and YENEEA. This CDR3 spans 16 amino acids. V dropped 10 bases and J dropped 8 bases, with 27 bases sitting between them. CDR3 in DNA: TGTGCCAACTCAATAACTTGGTCCGGGCCCATCCATGAGCAGTTCTTC. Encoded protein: CANSITWSGPIHEQFF.

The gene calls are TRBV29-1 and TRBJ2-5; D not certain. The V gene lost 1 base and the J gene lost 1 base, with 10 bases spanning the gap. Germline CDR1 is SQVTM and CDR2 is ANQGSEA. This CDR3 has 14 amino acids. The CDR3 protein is CSVEVVGSQETQYF. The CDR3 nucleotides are TGCAGCGTTGAAGTAGTCGGATCCCAAGAGACCCAGTACTTC.

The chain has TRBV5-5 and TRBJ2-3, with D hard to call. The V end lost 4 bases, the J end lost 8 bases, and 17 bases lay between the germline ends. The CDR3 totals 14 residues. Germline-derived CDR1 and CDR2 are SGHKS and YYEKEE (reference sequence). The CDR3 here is CASSTFNGTTTQYF. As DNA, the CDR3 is TGTGCCAGCAGCACGTTCAATGGCACAACTACGCAGTATTTT.

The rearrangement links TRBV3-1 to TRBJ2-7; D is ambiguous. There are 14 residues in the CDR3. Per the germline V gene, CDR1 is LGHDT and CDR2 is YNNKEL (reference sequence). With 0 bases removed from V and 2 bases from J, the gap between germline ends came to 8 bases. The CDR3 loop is CASSQDLGPYEQYF. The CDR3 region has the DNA TGTGCCAGCAGCCAAGACTTGGGTCCCTACGAGCAGTACTTC.

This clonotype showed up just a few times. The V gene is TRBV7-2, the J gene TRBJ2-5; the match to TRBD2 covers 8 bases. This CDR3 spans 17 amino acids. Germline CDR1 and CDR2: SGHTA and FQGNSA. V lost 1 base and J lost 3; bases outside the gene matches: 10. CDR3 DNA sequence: TGTGCCAGCAGCTTAGGCCGAGCCGGGACTAGGGAAGAGACCCAGTACTTC. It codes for CASSLGRAGTREETQYF.

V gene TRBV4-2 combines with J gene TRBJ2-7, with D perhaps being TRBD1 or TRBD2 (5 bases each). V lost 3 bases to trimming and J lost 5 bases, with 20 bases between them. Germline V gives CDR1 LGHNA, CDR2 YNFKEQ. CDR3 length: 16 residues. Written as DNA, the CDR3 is TGTGCCAGCAGCCACCCCCTCTACGGGGCCGGCCACGAGCAGTACTTC. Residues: CASSHPLYGAGHEQYF.

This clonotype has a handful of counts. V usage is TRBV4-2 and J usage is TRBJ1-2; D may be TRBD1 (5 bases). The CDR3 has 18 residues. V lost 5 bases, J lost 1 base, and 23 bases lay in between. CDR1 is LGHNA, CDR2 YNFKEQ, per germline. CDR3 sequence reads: CASSGLGVGSTLNYGYTF. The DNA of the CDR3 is TGTGCCAGCAGCGGCTTGGGGGTGGGCTCCACTCTTAACTATGGCTACACCTTC.

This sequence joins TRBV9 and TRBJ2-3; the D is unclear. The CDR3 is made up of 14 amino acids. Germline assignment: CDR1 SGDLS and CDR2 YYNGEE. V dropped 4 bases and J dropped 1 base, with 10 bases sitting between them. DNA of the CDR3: TGTGCCAGCAGCCCTCTCGTCGGCACAGATACGCAGTATTTT. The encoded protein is CASSPLVGTDTQYF.

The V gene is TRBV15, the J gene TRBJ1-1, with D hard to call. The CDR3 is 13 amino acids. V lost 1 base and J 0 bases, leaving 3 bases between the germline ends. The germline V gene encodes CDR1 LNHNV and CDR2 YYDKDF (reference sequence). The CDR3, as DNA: TGTGCCACCAGCAGAGCCCTGAACACTGAAGCTTTCTTT. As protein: CATSRALNTEAFF.

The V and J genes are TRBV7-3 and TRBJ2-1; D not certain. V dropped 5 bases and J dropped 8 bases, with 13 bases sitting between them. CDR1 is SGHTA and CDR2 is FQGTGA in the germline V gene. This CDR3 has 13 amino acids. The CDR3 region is CASSDEGWHEQFF. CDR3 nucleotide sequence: TGTGCCAGCAGCGACGAAGGTTGGCATGAGCAGTTCTTC.

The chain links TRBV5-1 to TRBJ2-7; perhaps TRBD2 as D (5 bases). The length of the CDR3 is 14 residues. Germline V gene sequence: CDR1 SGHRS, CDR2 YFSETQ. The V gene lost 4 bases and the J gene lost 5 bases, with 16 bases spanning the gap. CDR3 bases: TGCGCCAGCAGCAGCCTAGAGGGTCGGGACGAGCAGTACTTC. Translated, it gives CASSSLEGRDEQYF. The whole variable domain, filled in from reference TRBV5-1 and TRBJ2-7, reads KAGVTQTPRYLIKTRGQQVTLSCSPISGHRSVSWYQQTPGQGLQFLFEYFSETQRNKGNFPGRFSGRQFSNSRSEMNVSTLELGDSALYLCASSSLEGRDEQYFGPGTRLTVT.

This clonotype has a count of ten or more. CDR3 sequence (DNA): TGTGCCAGCAGCCCACGAACGGGGGTGGAGACCCAGTACTTC. Translated: CASSPRTGVETQYF. The chain is built from TRBV5-4 and TRBJ2-5; possible D gene TRBD2, 6 bases. The CDR3 covers 14 residues. The germline V gene encodes CDR1 SGHNT and CDR2 YYREEE (reference sequence). Trimming stripped 4 bases from V and 5 bases from J, with 15 bases between.

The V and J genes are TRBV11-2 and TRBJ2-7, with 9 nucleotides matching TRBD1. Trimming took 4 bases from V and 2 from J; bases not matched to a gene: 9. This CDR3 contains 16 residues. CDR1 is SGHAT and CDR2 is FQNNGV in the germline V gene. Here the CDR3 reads CASSYLAGTGPYEQYF. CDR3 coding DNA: TGTGCCAGCAGCTATCTAGCCGGGACAGGGCCCTACGAGCAGTACTTC.

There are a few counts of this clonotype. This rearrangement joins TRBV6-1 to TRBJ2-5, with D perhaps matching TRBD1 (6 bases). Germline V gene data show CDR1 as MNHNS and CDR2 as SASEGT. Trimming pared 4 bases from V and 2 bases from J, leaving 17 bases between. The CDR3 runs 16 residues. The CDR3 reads CASSAVQGSGQETQYF. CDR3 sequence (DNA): TGTGCCAGCAGTGCCGTACAGGGAAGTGGGCAAGAGACCCAGTACTTC.

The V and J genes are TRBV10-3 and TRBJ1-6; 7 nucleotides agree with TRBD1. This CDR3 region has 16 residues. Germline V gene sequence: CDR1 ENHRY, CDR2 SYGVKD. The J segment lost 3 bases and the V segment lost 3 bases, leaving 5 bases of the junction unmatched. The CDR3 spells CAISDPDRIYNSPLHF. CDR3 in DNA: TGTGCCATCAGTGACCCGGACAGGATCTATAATTCACCCCTCCACTTT.